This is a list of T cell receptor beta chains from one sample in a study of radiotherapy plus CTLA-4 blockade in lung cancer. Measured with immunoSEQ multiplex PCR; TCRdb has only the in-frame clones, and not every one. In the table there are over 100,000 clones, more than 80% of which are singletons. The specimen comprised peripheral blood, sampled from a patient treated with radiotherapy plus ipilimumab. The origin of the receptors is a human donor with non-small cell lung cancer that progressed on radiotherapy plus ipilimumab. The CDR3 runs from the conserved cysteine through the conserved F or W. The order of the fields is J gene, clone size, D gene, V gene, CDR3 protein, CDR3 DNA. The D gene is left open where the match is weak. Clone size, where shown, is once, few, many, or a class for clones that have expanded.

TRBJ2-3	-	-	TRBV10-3	CAISESDFDRDLTDTQYF	TGTGCCATCAGTGAGTCTGATTTCGACAGAGACCTCACAGATACGCAGTATTTT
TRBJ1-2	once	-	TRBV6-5	CASSEGGGLGYTF	TGTGCCAGCAGTGAAGGAGGCGGCCTCGGCTACACCTTC
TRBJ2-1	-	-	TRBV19	CASSIGSEGLYNEQFF	TGTGCCAGTAGTATAGGGTCGGAGGGGTTGTACAATGAGCAGTTCTTC
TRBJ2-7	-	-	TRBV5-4	CASSYQEGPLGEQYF	TGTGCCAGCAGCTACCAGGAGGGCCCCCTAGGGGAGCAGTACTTC
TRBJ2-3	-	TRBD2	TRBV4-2	CASSQDLGVGLAGGTQYF	TGTGCCAGCAGCCAAGATCTAGGTGTGGGACTAGCTGGAGGAACGCAGTATTTT
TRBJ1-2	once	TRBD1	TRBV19	CASTLVQGNYGYTF	TGTGCCAGTACTCTAGTACAGGGGAACTATGGCTACACCTTC
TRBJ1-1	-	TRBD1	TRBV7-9	CASSRLTGVSTEAFF	TGTGCCAGCAGCCGTCTGACAGGGGTGTCAACTGAAGCTTTCTTT
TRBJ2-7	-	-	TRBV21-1	CASSSDPSGSYEQYF	TGTGCCAGCAGCTCAGACCCTAGCGGCTCCTACGAGCAGTACTTC
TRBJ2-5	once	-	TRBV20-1	CSAGGEETQYF	TGCAGTGCTGGCGGAGAGGAGACCCAGTACTTC
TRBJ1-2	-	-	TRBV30	CASTGLGGYTF	TGTGCCTCCACAGGGTTGGGCGGCTACACCTTC
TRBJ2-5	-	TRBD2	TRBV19	CASSRGLASLGETQYF	TGTGCCAGTAGTCGAGGACTAGCTTCGTTGGGCGAGACCCAGTACTTC
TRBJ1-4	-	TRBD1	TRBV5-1	CASSLLGTGLEKLFF	TGCGCCAGCAGCTTGCTCGGGACAGGGTTGGAAAAACTGTTTTTT
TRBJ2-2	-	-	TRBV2	CASTWENTGELFF	TGTGCCAGCACGTGGGAGAACACCGGGGAGCTGTTTTTT
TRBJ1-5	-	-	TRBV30	CAWGGDQPQHF	TGTGCCTGGGGGGGCGATCAGCCCCAGCATTTT
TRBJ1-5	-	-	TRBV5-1	CASSLAENQPQHF	TGCGCCAGCAGCTTGGCAGAGAATCAGCCCCAGCATTTT
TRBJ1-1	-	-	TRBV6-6	CASSYPQGTLNTEAFF	TGTGCCAGCAGTTACCCCCAGGGGACACTGAACACTGAAGCTTTCTTT
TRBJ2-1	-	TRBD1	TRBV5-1	CASSARQGEVYNEQFF	TGCGCCAGCAGCGCCCGACAGGGGGAGGTCTACAATGAGCAGTTCTTC